This passage covers 22 T cell receptor beta chains from one sample sequenced in a study of CD8 T cells in Susac syndrome. RNA, at roughly 0.45 to 1 ug, was reverse transcribed with random hexamers. One entry per CDR3 protein, called by TCRdb with MiXCR from the immunoSEQ multiplex PCR reads. This sample has roughly 200,000 distinct CDR3 sequences, with approximately 96% found just once. The sample comprised CD4+ T cells from PBMCs. These receptors were collected from a human donor with multiple sclerosis.

A single count supports this clonotype. This chain uses TRBV7-6 with TRBJ1-4, with TRBD1 identical over 9 bases. In germline, CDR1 is SGHVS, CDR2 FNYEAQ. The CDR3 runs to 15 residues. The V gene end was trimmed by 2 bases and the J gene end by 6 bases; junction bases not matched to a gene: 4. CDR3 residues: CASSLTGQGYEKLFF. The DNA for the CDR3 is TGTGCCAGCAGCTTAACGGGACAGGGTTATGAAAAACTGTTTTTT.

The rearrangement joins TRBV6-1 to TRBJ1-4; no clear D gene. Looked up from germline, CDR1 is MNHNS and CDR2 is SASEGT. Trimming shortened V by 8 bases and J by 2 bases, and 9 bases separated the two germline ends. The CDR3 is 13 residues long. The CDR3: CASQRATNEKLFF. Written as DNA, the CDR3 is TGTGCCAGCCAGCGTGCGACTAATGAAAAACTGTTTTTT.

CDR3 DNA sequence: TGTGCCAGCAGTCTCCAGCGGGGGGTCACAGATACGCAGTATTTT. Translation gives CASSLQRGVTDTQYF. V and J are TRBV12-3 or TRBV12-4 and TRBJ2-3, with TRBD2 identical over 9 bases. V was pared by 5 bases and J by 2 bases, with 5 bases of the junction left unmatched. This CDR3 comprises 15 residues.

This chain uses TRBV28 with TRBJ1-2; TRBD1 might be the D (6 bases). Between the trimmed V and J ends, which lost 6 bases and 2 bases, there was a span of 22 bases. The CDR3 sequence is 17 residues long. Germline CDR1 is MDHEN and CDR2 is SYDVKM. CDR3 protein: CASRSPWTELPNYGYTF. Written as DNA, the CDR3 is TGTGCCAGCAGATCCCCATGGACAGAACTCCCAAACTATGGCTACACCTTC.

This clonotype was counted once. The V and J genes are TRBV5-4 and TRBJ2-5, with 10 bases matching TRBD2. This CDR3 is 15 amino acids long. The V gene end was trimmed by 6 bases and the J gene end by 2 bases; junction bases not matched to a gene: 7. Per the germline V gene, CDR1 is SGHNT and CDR2 is YYREEE (reference sequence). CDR3 bases: TGTGCCAGCACTTCAGCGGGGGGGGCGCAAGAGACCCAGTACTTC. It codes for CASTSAGGAQETQYF.

The chain uses TRBV25-1 and TRBJ2-5, with TRBD2 as a possible D gene (6 bases). Trimming stripped 3 bases from V and 5 bases from J, with 16 bases between. The CDR3 runs 15 residues. Germline V gene lookup returns CDR1 MGHDK and CDR2 SYGVNS. CDR3 nucleotides: TGTGCCAGCAGTGACCCAACCGGGACTCAGGAGACCCAGTACTTC. Amino acids: CASSDPTGTQETQYF.

This clonotype has more than one count but fewer than ten. The chain employs TRBV9 and TRBJ2-7; 12 bases fit TRBD1. The CDR3 loop spans 16 amino acids. Per the germline V gene, CDR1 is SGDLS and CDR2 is YYNGEE. V shed 2 bases and J 4 bases; nucleotides not matched to a gene: 7. DNA of the CDR3: TGTGCCAGCAGCGTCGATCCGGGACAGGGGGCTTACGAGCAGTACTTC. As protein: CASSVDPGQGAYEQYF.

V usage is TRBV12-3 or TRBV12-4 and J usage is TRBJ1-2, with TRBD1 as a possible D gene (6 bases). The CDR3 spans 13 residues. Trimming took off 9 bases at V and 3 bases at J, with 14 bases between the two ends. The chain's CDR3 is CASRSDSDYGYTF. The CDR3 nucleotides are TGTGCCAGTAGATCGGACAGTGACTATGGCTACACCTTC.

The chain employs TRBV20-1 and TRBJ2-3, with D perhaps being TRBD1 or TRBD2 (7 bases each). Germline-derived CDR1 and CDR2 are DFQATT and SNEGSKA (reference sequence). This CDR3 spans 15 amino acids. Trimming took off 5 bases at V and 4 bases at J, with 19 bases between the two ends. The CDR3 DNA reads as TGCAGTGCTTTCACCGGGACTACAGGGGCAGATACGCAGTATTTT. The encoded protein is CSAFTGTTGADTQYF.

This clonotype was detected once. This chain connects TRBV5-1 to TRBJ2-2; D is undetermined. Per the germline V gene, CDR1 is SGHRS and CDR2 is YFSETQ. The CDR3 totals 15 residues. V lost 4 bases, J lost 3 bases, and 13 bases lay in between. The CDR3 sequence: CASSLRPWDTGELFF. The CDR3 nucleotides read TGCGCCAGCAGCCTCAGGCCATGGGACACCGGGGAGCTGTTTTTT.

V and J are TRBV12-3 or TRBV12-4 and TRBJ2-7, with 7 nucleotides matching TRBD1. This CDR3 is built from 14 residues. The trim removed 5 bases at V and 6 bases at J, leaving 10 bases unmatched. The CDR3 sequence is CASSPPGQWGEQYF. The CDR3 DNA follows: TGTGCCAGCAGTCCACCGGGACAGTGGGGCGAGCAGTACTTC.

This chain joins TRBV29-1 and TRBJ1-5; 10 bases line up with TRBD1. Per germline, CDR1 SQVTM and CDR2 ANQGSEA. With 6 bases clipped from V and 7 bases from J, the junction kept 6 bases outside the gene matches. The CDR3 is 13 amino acids. CDR3 in DNA: TGCAGCGTAGCCGGGACAGGGGTCCAGCCCCAGCATTTT. Its translation: CSVAGTGVQPQHF.

The chain links TRBV7-2 to TRBJ2-1; tentatively, D is TRBD1 (5 bases). Germline CDR1 SGHTA, CDR2 FQGNSA. Trimming removed 1 base at V and 8 bases at J, with 12 bases between. The CDR3 totals 14 residues. The DNA for the CDR3 is TGTGCCAGCAGCTTAGAAGGTTTGGGGCATGAGCAGTTCTTC. This translates into CASSLEGLGHEQFF. Using reference TRBV7-2 and TRBJ2-1 for the parts outside the CDR3, the full variable domain is GAGVSQSPSNKVTEKGKDVELRCDPISGHTALYWYRQSLGQGLEFLIYFQGNSAPDKSGLPSDRFSAERTGGSVSTLTIQRTQQEDSAVYLCASSLEGLGHEQFFGPGTRLTVL.

This clonotype was seen a handful of times. The genes are TRBV12-3 or TRBV12-4 and TRBJ1-1; D is uncertain. With 9 bases removed from V and 1 base from J, the gap between germline ends came to 6 bases. CDR3 size: 11 residues. The CDR3 DNA reads TGTGCCAGTAGAGGGAACACTGAAGCTTTCTTT. Translating it yields CASRGNTEAFF.

CDR3 nucleotides: TGTGCCAGCAGCTTAGTGGGGGCTGGCTACACCTTC. Translated, it gives CASSLVGAGYTF. The chain joins TRBV7-8 to TRBJ1-2; perhaps TRBD1 as D (6 bases). Germline V gene data show CDR1 as SGHVS and CDR2 as FQNEAQ. Trimming took 1 base from V and 7 from J, leaving 7 bases between them. CDR3 length equals 12 residues.

The V gene is TRBV29-1, the J gene TRBJ1-3; D ambiguous. CDR1 and CDR2 (germline): SQVTM, ANQGSEA. CDR3 length equals 14 residues. Between the trimmed V and J ends, which lost 0 bases and 0 bases, there was a span of 6 bases. CDR3 DNA: TGCAGCGTTGAAGATGACAACTCTGGAAACACCATATATTTT. It is translated as CSVEDDNSGNTIYF.

V usage is TRBV6-5 and J usage is TRBJ2-7; the match to TRBD1 covers 7 bases. The junction had 6 bases not matched to a gene; V was cut back by 11 bases and J by 5 bases. Germline V CDR1 and CDR2: MNHEY, SVGAGI. The CDR3 totals 11 residues. The CDR3, as DNA: TGTGCCTCAACACAGGGGAACGAGCAGTACTTC. This codes for CASTQGNEQYF.

This rearrangement joins TRBV29-1 to TRBJ1-5; D gene ambiguous. The CDR3 spans 12 residues. Trimming shortened V by 5 bases and J by 6 bases, and 11 bases separated the two germline ends. Looked up from germline, CDR1 is SQVTM and CDR2 is ANQGSEA. CDR3 nucleotide sequence: TGCAGCGTTATTGACCCACCTCAGCCCCAGCATTTT. Protein: CSVIDPPQPQHF.

The chain recombines TRBV29-1 with TRBJ2-7; D is uncertain. This CDR3 region has 12 residues. V was trimmed by 4 bases and J by 2 bases, leaving 9 bases between them. Germline V gene lookup returns CDR1 SQVTM and CDR2 ANQGSEA. The CDR3 is CSVADNTYEQYF. The CDR3 region has the DNA TGCAGCGTTGCAGACAACACCTACGAGCAGTACTTC.

The chain links TRBV18 to TRBJ1-1; D uncertain. The germline CDR1 and CDR2 sequences are KGHSH and LQKENI. V was clipped by 1 base and J by 8 bases, with 17 bases between them. CDR3 size: 15 residues. The CDR3 region is CASSPLRNVLAEAFF. CDR3 nucleotides: TGTGCCAGCTCACCACTCAGGAACGTCCTCGCAGAAGCTTTCTTT.

V is TRBV29-1 and J is TRBJ2-7; D possibly corresponds to TRBD1 (6 bases). The CDR3 has 15 residues. Trimming shortened V by 6 bases and J by 4 bases, and 22 bases separated the two germline ends. The germline V gene has CDR1 SQVTM and CDR2 ANQGSEA. CDR3: CSVDTGKGPSYEQYF. As DNA, the CDR3 is TGCAGCGTGGATACAGGGAAGGGACCCTCTTACGAGCAGTACTTC.

The chain uses TRBV11-2 and TRBJ1-5; TRBD1 aligns across 9 bases. Germline CDR1 is SGHAT and CDR2 is FQNNGV. V shed 4 bases, J shed 5 bases, and the junction held 6 bases outside the gene matches. The CDR3 is 15 amino acids. The CDR3 spells CASSWGTGQDQPQHF. Here the CDR3 DNA reads TGTGCCAGCAGCTGGGGGACAGGGCAGGATCAGCCCCAGCATTTT.